The clone carrying this T cell receptor beta chain was picked up a small number of times. Using immunoSEQ multiplex PCR, the repertoire was profiled, and TCRdb retains in-frame clones only, with some absent. Among about 48,000 clones listed, about 88% were seen once. This sample is drawn from a study of T cell changes during pregnancy in multiple sclerosis. The receptor was isolated from a female donor with multiple sclerosis, enrolled in a pregnancy study. Sequencing used CD4+ T cells from peripheral blood mononuclear cells, obtained in the second trimester of pregnancy.

The CDR3 DNA is TGTGCCTGTGTTATAGCCAAAAACATTCAGTACTTC. The encoded protein is CACVIAKNIQYF. The chain employs TRBV30 and TRBJ2-4; the D is unclear. This CDR3 comprises 12 residues. The germline V gene encodes CDR1 GTSNPN and CDR2 SVGIG (reference sequence). The ends were cut back, 6 bases at V and 0 bases at J, with 6 bases in the middle.